This TCR beta chain was captured by sequencing in a study of T cells in Graves' hyperthyroidism and ophthalmopathy. The CDR3 spans 16 residues. V was clipped by 4 bases and J by 6 bases, with 19 bases between them. The germline V gene has CDR1 MNHEY and CDR2 SMNVEV (reference sequence). There are many counts of this clonotype. Authors of the study amplified TCR beta CDR3 regions from RNA transcripts. When the TCR CDR3 underwent first-round RT-PCR, the HTBI primer set was used. TCRdb called the multiplex PCR reads again in MiXCR, with one record for every CDR3 protein. The table has a few hundred thousand distinct CDR3 sequences, about 14% seen once.

This sequence originates from a woman between 40 and 50 years old with Graves' hyperthyroidism. Sequenced input: blood. The V call is TRBV27, the J call TRBJ2-1; D uncertain. CDR3 sequence: CASSSEILGRTNEQFF. DNA for the CDR3: TGTGCCAGCAGTTCAGAAATCCTGGGCCGAACCAATGAGCAGTTCTTC.